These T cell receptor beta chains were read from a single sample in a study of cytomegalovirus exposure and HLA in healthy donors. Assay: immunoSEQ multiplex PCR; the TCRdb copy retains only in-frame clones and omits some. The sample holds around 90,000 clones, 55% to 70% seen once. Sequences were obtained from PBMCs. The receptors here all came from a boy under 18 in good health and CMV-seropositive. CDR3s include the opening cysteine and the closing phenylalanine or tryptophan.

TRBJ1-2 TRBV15 CATSRDRDYGYTF
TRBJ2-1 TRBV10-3 CAISKGETSSNEQFF
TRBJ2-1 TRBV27 CASSPGQGPYEQFF
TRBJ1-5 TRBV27 CASSTLRGGTGHQPQHF
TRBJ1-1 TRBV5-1 CASSLDPAGRTEAFF
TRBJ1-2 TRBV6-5 CASTRQGNYGYTF
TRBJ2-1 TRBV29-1 CSLLGGFLDNEQFF
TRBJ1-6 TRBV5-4 CASSLGENNSPLHF
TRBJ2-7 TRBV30 CAWSGAGGSGYEQYF
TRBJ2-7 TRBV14 CASSHYSYEQYF
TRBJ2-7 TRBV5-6 CASSLTRSSYEQYF
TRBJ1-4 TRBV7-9 CASSVNSATNEKLFF
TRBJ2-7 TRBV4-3 CASSHRDRASYEQYF
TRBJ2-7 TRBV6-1 CASTLDRGQYYEQYF
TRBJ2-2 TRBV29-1 CSVVDRVEAGELFF
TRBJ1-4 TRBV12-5 CASGLRGDEKLFF
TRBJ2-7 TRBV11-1 CASSRDRGYEQYF
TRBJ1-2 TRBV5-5 CASSSNVGGNYGYTF
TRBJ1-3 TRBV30 CAWSVLSAAGNTIYF
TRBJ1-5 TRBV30 CAWSSGTGDFNQPQHF
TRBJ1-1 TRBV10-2 CASTTDKNTEAFF
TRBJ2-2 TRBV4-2 CASSPRGRTSGPQNTGELFF
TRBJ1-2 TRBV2 CASRRSGMEGRYTF
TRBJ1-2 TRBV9 CASSHDRDYGYTF
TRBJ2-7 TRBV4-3 CASSQDPMGTGYEQYF
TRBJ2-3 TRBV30 CAWSGQGATTDTQYF
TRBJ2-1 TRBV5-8 CASSTGDRGAYNEQFF
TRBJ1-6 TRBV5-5 CASSLGQTNSPLHF
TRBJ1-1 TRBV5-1 CASSLGQGAGTEAFF
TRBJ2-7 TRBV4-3 CASSQALAGYSYEQYF
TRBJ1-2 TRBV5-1 CASSLAGQGVYGYTF
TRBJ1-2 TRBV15 CATSTFRENGYGYTF
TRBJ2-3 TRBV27 CASSSNITSGGITDTQYF
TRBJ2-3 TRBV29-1 CSVAGGGTDTQYF
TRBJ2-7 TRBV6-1 CASTRTSGLLYEQYF
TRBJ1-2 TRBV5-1 CASSYEALDRAGGYTF
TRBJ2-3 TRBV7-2 CASSSVPTDTQYF
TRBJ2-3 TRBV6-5 CATRTERPEDTQYF
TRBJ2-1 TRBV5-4 CASSGRGANNEQFF
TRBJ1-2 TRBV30 CAWTREGARYGYTF
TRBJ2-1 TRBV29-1 CSDEELANNEQFF
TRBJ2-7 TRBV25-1 CASSKPTGYEQYF
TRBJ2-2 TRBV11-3 CASSYSRGLGGELFF
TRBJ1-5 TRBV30 CAWDSGGPQNF
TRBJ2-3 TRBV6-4 CASSPGGAGDTQYF
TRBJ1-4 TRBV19 CASSILKAHEKLFF
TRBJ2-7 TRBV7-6 CASSSSQGAYEQYF
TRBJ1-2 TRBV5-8 CASSPREGYGYTF
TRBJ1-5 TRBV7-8 CASSLISPYSNQPQHF
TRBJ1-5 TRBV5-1 CASSLEGGNQPQHF
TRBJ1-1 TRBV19 CASSLNGGYGIEAFF